This passage covers 9 T cell receptor beta chains from one sample sequenced in a study of vaccination effects on CD4 cells after COVID-19. Produced via immunoSEQ multiplex PCR; TCRdb's table is partial and in-frame only. The table records tens of thousands of clones, just under 80% of them present only once. No antigen is known for these receptors. ViraFEST expansion of antigen-specific CD4+ T cells with viral peptide pools preceded sequencing. Upon completion of more than 9 days in culture, CD4+ T cells were isolated. Nucleocapsid antibodies were negative in the vaccine recipients, who had never had SARS-CoV-2 infection. Here the sequenced sample was CD4+ T cells from PBMCs cultured with HCoV-OC43 spike peptides, taken before COVID-19 vaccination. Subset defined: HCoV-OC43 spike overlapping peptide pool stimulation. These receptors all stem from a human donor who received a COVID-19 vaccine.

This chain links TRBV20-1 with TRBJ1-1; 7 bases fit TRBD1. V shed 3 bases and J 1 base; nucleotides not matched to a gene: 2. This CDR3 comprises 13 residues. CDR1 is DFQATT, CDR2 SNEGSKA, per germline (reference sequence). CDR3 sequence: CSASWDRNTEAFF. The CDR3, as DNA: TGCAGTGCTAGTTGGGACAGGAACACTGAAGCTTTCTTT.

The genes are TRBV4-2 and TRBJ1-3, with D unresolved. CDR1 and CDR2 from the germline V gene are LGHNA and YNFKEQ. V was trimmed by 4 bases and J by 2 bases, leaving 12 bases between them. The CDR3 sequence is 15 residues long. CDR3: CASSRVSGAGNTIYF. The CDR3 DNA follows: TGTGCCAGCAGCCGAGTATCCGGGGCTGGAAACACCATATATTTT.

The chain couples TRBV6-5 to TRBJ1-2; 7 bases map to TRBD1. The CDR3 sequence is 15 residues long. Trimming cost V 2 bases and J 8 bases; bases outside gene matches: 11. CDR1 is MNHEY and CDR2 is SVGAGI in the germline V gene. DNA of the CDR3: TGTGCCAGCAGTTACATTGGCGGGACAGTAGACGGCTACACCTTC. It codes for CASSYIGGTVDGYTF.

This clone was observed once. The chain carries TRBV5-4 and TRBJ2-1, with 15 bases identical to TRBD2. This CDR3 is built from 17 residues. V was clipped by 4 bases and J by 2 bases; unmatched bases: 4. Germline V gene sequence: CDR1 SGHNT, CDR2 YYREEE (reference sequence). The CDR3 is CASSPGTSGGPYNEQFF. DNA for the CDR3: TGTGCCAGCAGCCCGGGGACTAGCGGGGGGCCCTACAATGAGCAGTTCTTC. Looking up the rest from reference TRBV5-4 and TRBJ2-1 gives the full variable domain: ETGVTQSPTHLIKTRGQQVTLRCSSQSGHNTVSWYQQALGQGPQFIFQYYREEENGRGNFPPRFSGLQFPNYSSELNVNALELDDSALYLCASSPGTSGGPYNEQFFGPGTRLTVL.

The CDR3 bases are TGTGCCAGCAGCCAAGATTTGGTCTCCGAGACCCAGTACTTC. It translates to CASSQDLVSETQYF. This chain uses TRBV14 with TRBJ2-5; D uncertain. Germline V gene lookup returns CDR1 SGHDN and CDR2 FVKESK. The CDR3 runs to 14 residues. V lost 0 bases and J lost 5, with 10 bases in between.

This clone showed up just a few times. V usage is TRBV7-8 and J usage is TRBJ1-2; D not resolved. The CDR3 consists of 14 residues. The V and J ends lost 5 bases and 1 base respectively, with 11 bases between them. The germline CDR1 and CDR2 sequences are SGHVS and FQNEAQ. This CDR3 reads CASSPDLGNYGYTF. The CDR3 DNA sequence: TGTGCCAGCAGCCCCGACCTGGGTAACTATGGCTACACCTTC.

The chain combines TRBV20-1 with TRBJ1-1, with D unresolved. CDR1 is DFQATT and CDR2 is SNEGSKA in the germline V gene (reference sequence). The CDR3 is 13 amino acids. V shed 3 bases and J shed 0 bases, with 8 bases lying between them. The CDR3 DNA sequence: TGCAGTGCTAGTAACAGCATGAACACTGAAGCTTTCTTT. It codes for CSASNSMNTEAFF.

A single count supports this clone. The chain is built from TRBV4-1 and TRBJ2-5; D may correspond to TRBD1 or TRBD2 (6 bases each). The germline gives CDR1 MGHRA, CDR2 YSYEKL. Trimming took off 1 base at V and 2 bases at J, with 17 bases between the two ends. The CDR3 totals 17 residues. The CDR3 reads CASSQVLTRGRQETQYF. The CDR3 DNA reads TGCGCCAGCAGCCAAGTATTGACCCGGGGGCGACAAGAGACCCAGTACTTC.

This chain uses TRBV19 with TRBJ2-2; no clear D. Germline-derived CDR1 and CDR2 are LNHDA and SQIVND (reference sequence). The CDR3 covers 15 residues. V was shortened by 7 bases and J by 0 bases, with 12 bases between the two germline ends. The CDR3 region has the DNA TGTGCCAGTACAAGGCGCGGCCCGAACACCGGGGAGCTGTTTTTT. It codes for CASTRRGPNTGELFF.